This T cell receptor (beta chain) was recovered during a study of T-cell memory formation after mild COVID-19. Turning to the study itself: TCR clusters were largely donor specific. Study-wide findings and caveats: In second-wave clones peaking day 37, SARS-CoV-2 specificity remained unconfirmed.

This clonotype was seen ten or more times. The antigen is not known. TCR alpha and TCR beta cDNA libraries carrying sample barcodes and UMIs came from 5'RACE with constant-segment primers. TCRdb itself ran the 5' RACE reads through MiXCR, one entry per CDR3 protein. In the table there are some 200,000 distinct CDR3 sequences, around 9.1% of which are singletons. The specimen was PBMCs or a T cell subset sorted from them (not recorded which). This sequence was found in a man aged 18 to 29 who had mild COVID-19 (a few samples of this study predate the infection). Cell type and time point are not known.

CDR3 sequence (DNA): TGCGCCAGCAGCTTGGACGCCGCGGGCGCATTCGGAAACACCATATATTTT. It is translated as CASSLDAAGAFGNTIYF. The gene calls are TRBV5-1 and TRBJ1-3; D is uncertain. Trimming shortened V by 0 bases and J by 4 bases, and 17 bases separated the two germline ends. The CDR3 consists of 17 residues. The germline gives CDR1 SGHRS, CDR2 YFSETQ.